This note documents a single TCR beta chain sequence. PCR involved 60 Vbeta and 13 Jbeta primers. Only in-frame clones appear in the TCRdb table, and some are missing; sequencing was by immunoSEQ multiplex PCR. This table has a few hundred thousand clones, 60% to 80% appearing once. The CDR3 has 13 residues. With 1 base removed from V and 7 bases from J, the gap between germline ends came to 8 bases. Germline loops: CDR1 SGHNT, CDR2 YENEEA. The record originates from a study of cytomegalovirus exposure and HLA in healthy donors. The sequenced sample was PBMCs. The sequence was obtained from a woman younger than 45 in good health and CMV-seronegative. The rearrangement joins TRBV11-3 to TRBJ1-5, with D perhaps matching TRBD1 (5 bases). The DNA for the CDR3 is TGTGCCAGCAGCTTAGGGGAGGGGCAGCCCCAGCATTTT. Its translation: CASSLGEGQPQHF.